A selection of T cell receptor beta chains follows, all from one sample in a study of blood T cell repertoires in COVID-19. The data were produced by immunoSEQ multiplex PCR, yet TCRdb's version contains in-frame clones alone and is incomplete. The sample contains 200,000 to 250,000 clones, about nine tenths of which appear only once. Sequenced sample: peripheral blood. All receptors derive from a man aged 60 to 75 with acute or convalescent COVID-19. The CDR3 runs from the conserved cysteine through the conserved F or W. The order of the fields is CDR3 length, D gene, clone size, J gene, V gene, CDR3 DNA, CDR3 protein. A D gene is named only where the DNA matches it firmly. Clone size is shown for a subset of rows, as once, few, many or a class of expanded clone.

16 TRBD2 - TRBJ2-7 TRBV11-2 TGTGCCAGCAGCTTAGATCAAGCGGGAGGGCCGAGGGAGCAGTACTTC CASSLDQAGGPREQYF
16 TRBD2 - TRBJ2-2 TRBV5-1 TGCGCCAGCAGCTTATTTACTAGCGGGGAAACCGGGGAGCTGTTTTTT CASSLFTSGETGELFF
14 TRBD1 - TRBJ1-1 TRBV7-9 TGTGCCAGCAGCTTGGGGACAGGGGCCGGGGAAGCTTTCTTT CASSLGTGAGEAFF
14 - - TRBJ2-7 TRBV6-2/TRBV6-3 TGTGCCAGCAGTTTTCCCGACAGAATGTACGAGCAGTACTTC CASSFPDRMYEQYF
14 - once TRBJ1-5 TRBV6-2/TRBV6-3 TGTGCCAGCAGTTACGGCAGTCTCAATCAGCCCCAGCATTTT CASSYGSLNQPQHF
16 TRBD1 - TRBJ2-2 TRBV27 TGTGCCAGCAGACCCCTGGGACAGGGGGAAACCGGGGAGCTGTTTTTT CASRPLGQGETGELFF
12 - - TRBJ2-1 TRBV12-3/TRBV12-4 TGTGCCAGCAGCCTGGAGCGAAATGAGCAGTTCTTC CASSLERNEQFF
12 - - TRBJ1-4 TRBV6-6 TGTGCCAGCAACGCGCGGGGGGCAAAACTGTTTTTT CASNARGAKLFF
16 - - TRBJ2-2 TRBV27 TGTGCCAGCAGTTTGCGGATGATTGCGAACACCGGGGAGCTGTTTTTT CASSLRMIANTGELFF
13 TRBD1 - TRBJ1-1 TRBV27 TGTGCCAGCAGTATCGCAGGGGGCACTGAAGCTTTCTTT CASSIAGGTEAFF
18 - few TRBJ1-1 TRBV7-2 TGTGCCAGCAGAGAGCGGGGGACTGGTATAGTGGCGAACACTGAAGCTTTCTTT CASRERGTGIVANTEAFF
19 - - TRBJ2-1 TRBV28 TGTGCCAGCAGTTCGTTACTTCGGGGTTTAGTGTCCAAAAACAATGAGCAGTTCTTC CASSSLLRGLVSKNNEQFF
18 TRBD1 - TRBJ1-4 TRBV9 TGTGCCAGCAGCCCTCGGACAGGGGGACTCGCAACTAATGAAAAACTGTTTTTT CASSPRTGGLATNEKLFF
15 TRBD1 - TRBJ2-1 TRBV29-1 TGCAGCGGCGAAACCCCGGGACAGCCCTACAATGAGCAGTTCTTC CSGETPGQPYNEQFF
16 - - TRBJ2-2 TRBV28 TGTGCCAGCAGTTTAATTGCGACATTCAACACCGGGGAGCTGTTTTTT CASSLIATFNTGELFF
15 TRBD1 - TRBJ2-2 TRBV7-8 TGTGCCAGCAGCTTAAGTGCAGGGGGTACCGGGGAGCTGTTTTTT CASSLSAGGTGELFF
13 - - TRBJ1-1 TRBV30 TGTGCCTGGCGATCCCTTACCGGGACTGAAGCTTTCTTT CAWRSLTGTEAFF